Listed below are T cell receptor beta chains from one sample, sequenced in a study of blood T cell repertoires in COVID-19. Libraries were prepared by immunoSEQ multiplex PCR; TCRdb keeps only in-frame clonotypes and omits some of them. Of over 300,000 clones listed, approximately 88% are singletons. The source material was PBMCs or T cells enriched from blood (not recorded which). These receptors all stem from a woman aged 30 to 39 with acute COVID-19. The CDR3 runs from the conserved cysteine through the conserved F or W. The D gene is left open where the match is weak. A clone size is listed for some rows: how often the clone was seen (once, few, many), or a class if it is expanded.

D gene,V gene,J gene,clone size,CDR3 protein,CDR3 DNA
TRBD2,TRBV7-2,TRBJ2-1,.,CASSPWTSRINEQFF,TGTGCCAGCAGCCCCTGGACTAGCCGAATCAATGAGCAGTTCTTC
.,TRBV9,TRBJ1-2,once,CASSVERGNGYTF,TGTGCCAGCAGCGTAGAACGAGGAAATGGCTACACCTTC
TRBD1,TRBV15,TRBJ1-2,.,CATSREDRGYGYTF,TGTGCCACCAGCAGAGAGGACAGGGGCTATGGCTACACCTTC
.,TRBV12-5,TRBJ1-1,.,CASGPTTNTEAFF,TGTGCTAGTGGACCCACTACGAACACTGAAGCTTTCTTT
TRBD1,TRBV30,TRBJ2-2,.,CAWSGTGRRTGELFF,TGTGCCTGGAGTGGGACAGGGAGAAGGACCGGGGAGCTGTTTTTT
.,TRBV7-8,TRBJ1-3,.,CASSLGPYYSGNTIYF,TGTGCCAGCAGCTTAGGACCGTACTACTCTGGAAACACCATATATTTT
.,TRBV2,TRBJ2-1,few,CASSDQGIDEQFF,TGTGCCAGCAGTGACCAGGGTATCGATGAGCAGTTCTTC
TRBD1,TRBV5-5,TRBJ1-5,.,CASSPGQGPSAQHF,TGTGCCAGCAGCCCCGGACAGGGTCCTTCGGCCCAGCATTTT
TRBD1,TRBV7-9,TRBJ2-1,once,CASSDTDRVAYNEQFF,TGTGCCAGCAGTGACACGGACAGGGTCGCCTACAATGAGCAGTTCTTC
.,TRBV3-1/TRBV3-2,TRBJ2-5,.,CASSPELGQETQYF,TGTGCCAGCAGCCCCGAGTTGGGCCAGGAGACCCAGTACTTC
TRBD1,TRBV5-1,TRBJ1-4,.,CASSRTGLDEKLFF,TGCGCCAGCAGCCGGACAGGGTTGGATGAAAAACTGTTTTTT
.,TRBV4-3,TRBJ2-7,.,CASSQEWARAYEQYF,TGCGCCAGCAGCCAAGAATGGGCCAGGGCCTACGAGCAGTACTTC
TRBD1,TRBV6-2/TRBV6-3,TRBJ1-2,.,CASSYVSDRAGNYGYTF,TGTGCCAGCAGTTACGTTTCCGACAGGGCGGGTAACTATGGCTACACCTTC
TRBD1,TRBV11-2,TRBJ1-1,.,CASSADSGTVNTEAFF,TGTGCCAGCAGCGCAGACTCCGGGACAGTGAACACTGAAGCTTTCTTT
TRBD1,TRBV19,TRBJ2-2,.,CASSIDPDRLDTGELFF,TGTGCCAGTAGTATAGATCCGGACAGGTTAGACACCGGGGAGCTGTTTTTT
.,TRBV4-1,TRBJ2-6,.,CASSQGEGSGANVLTF,TGCGCCAGCAGCCAAGGCGAGGGCTCTGGGGCCAACGTCCTGACTTTC
TRBD1,TRBV5-6,TRBJ2-7,.,CASSSPDRGNEQYF,TGTGCCAGCAGCTCCCCGGACAGGGGGAACGAGCAGTACTTC
.,TRBV10-3,TRBJ1-2,.,CAIEGGGGKGYTF,TGTGCCATCGAAGGGGGGGGCGGAAAAGGCTACACCTTC
TRBD1,TRBV29-1,TRBJ2-3,.,CSVPLDGQGIDTQYF,TGCAGCGTGCCGTTGGACGGACAGGGGATTGATACGCAGTATTTT
TRBD1,TRBV27,TRBJ2-7,.,CASSSFRGNRGFYEQYF,TGTGCCAGCAGTTCTTTCCGGGGTAACAGGGGGTTCTACGAGCAGTACTTC
TRBD2,TRBV18,TRBJ2-1,.,CASSPQPAGYYNEQFF,TGTGCCAGCTCACCACAACCAGCGGGATACTACAATGAGCAGTTCTTC
TRBD1,TRBV9,TRBJ2-7,.,CASSAPKGDRGYEQYF,TGTGCCAGCAGCGCGCCTAAGGGGGACAGGGGGTACGAGCAGTACTTC
.,TRBV24-1,TRBJ2-5,.,CATSVRTATGAQYF,TGTGCCACCAGTGTCCGGACAGCCACCGGGGCCCAGTACTTC
TRBD2,TRBV3-1/TRBV3-2,TRBJ2-1,.,CASSSTPLAGVYNEQFF,TGTGCCAGCAGCTCAACCCCTTTAGCGGGGGTCTACAATGAGCAGTTCTTC
.,TRBV27,TRBJ2-7,.,CASSLGTSYEQYF,TGTGCCAGCAGTTTGGGGACTTCCTACGAGCAGTACTTC
.,TRBV6-2/TRBV6-3,TRBJ2-7,.,CASSELGYEQYF,TGTGCCAGCAGCGAACTAGGGTACGAGCAGTACTTC
TRBD1,TRBV3-1/TRBV3-2,TRBJ1-2,once,CASSPYEGRRQGGDYGYTF,TGTGCCAGCAGCCCTTACGAGGGGAGAAGACAGGGGGGCGACTATGGCTACACCTTC
TRBD2,TRBV24-1,TRBJ2-3,few,CATSDTSSGAPQYF,TGTGCCACCAGTGATACTTCTAGCGGGGCCCCGCAGTATTTT
.,TRBV7-2,TRBJ1-2,.,CASSLRHQNYGYTF,TGTGCCAGCAGCTTAAGACATCAGAACTATGGCTACACCTTC
TRBD1,TRBV9,TRBJ1-1,.,CASSKRQGGTEAFF,TGTGCCAGCAGCAAAAGACAGGGGGGCACTGAAGCTTTCTTT
TRBD1,TRBV6-5,TRBJ2-3,.,CASHTGQGTDTQYF,TGTGCCAGTCATACGGGACAGGGAACAGATACGCAGTATTTT
.,TRBV5-4,TRBJ1-6,few,CASKQGNSPLHF,TGTGCCAGCAAACAGGGAAATTCACCCCTCCACTTT